The 8 T cell receptor beta chains below were found in one sample sequenced in a study of CD8 T cells in ankylosing spondylitis. In TCRdb, the 5' RACE reads were re-called with MiXCR into one record per CDR3 protein. The table has about 480,000 distinct CDR3 sequences, roughly a sixth seen once; the top ten hold 0.85% to 1.3%. Antigens for these TCRs are unknown. Study conclusions and caveats: A motif of eight or nine highly homologous TCR beta variants was seen as apparently characteristic of ankylosing spondylitis blood.

The specimen sequenced was blood, either unsorted or a sorted T cell fraction (not recorded which). Every receptor here comes from a male donor with ankylosing spondylitis.

The rearrangement joins TRBV20-1 to TRBJ1-1; perhaps TRBD1 as D (5 bases). V gave up 3 bases and J gave up 1 base, with 12 bases separating them. The CDR3 extends over 14 amino acids. The germline V gene has CDR1 DFQATT and CDR2 SNEGSKA (reference sequence). The CDR3 reads CSARKGGANTEAFF. As DNA, the CDR3 is TGCAGTGCTAGGAAGGGCGGGGCGAACACTGAAGCTTTCTTT.

The chain joins TRBV5-1 to TRBJ2-3; D is unresolved. CDR3 length: 13 residues. Germline lookup yields CDR1 SGHRS and CDR2 YFSETQ. Trimming stripped 0 bases from V and 6 bases from J, with 8 bases between. CDR3 nucleotide sequence: TGCGCCAGCAGCTTGGTGGGTCCCGATACGCAGTATTTT. This codes for CASSLVGPDTQYF. Using reference TRBV5-1 and TRBJ2-3 for the parts outside the CDR3, the full variable domain is KAGVTQTPRYLIKTRGQQVTLSCSPISGHRSVSWYQQTPGQGLQFLFEYFSETQRNKGNFPGRFSGRQFSNSRSEMNVSTLELGDSALYLCASSLVGPDTQYFGPGTRLTVL.

This clonotype was counted only a few times. The V gene is TRBV7-3, the J gene TRBJ2-2; 10 positions agree with TRBD2. With 6 bases clipped from V and 5 bases from J, the junction kept 3 bases outside the gene matches. The CDR3 has 14 residues. The germline V gene has CDR1 SGHTA and CDR2 FQGTGA. The CDR3 nucleotides read TGTGCCAGCAGAACACTAGCGGGGACCGGGGAGCTGTTTTTT. It translates to CASRTLAGTGELFF.

V usage is TRBV6-2 or TRBV6-3 and J usage is TRBJ2-6; TRBD2 agrees at 7 bases. Germline lookup yields CDR1 MNHEY and CDR2 SVGEGT. With V trimmed by 5 bases and J by 2 bases, 12 bases remained unmatched. This CDR3 spans 18 amino acids. DNA for the CDR3: TGTGCCAGCAGTCTCTCCCTAAGACTAGCCCCTGGGGCCAACGTCCTGACTTTC. Encoded protein: CASSLSLRLAPGANVLTF.

This clonotype has a handful of counts. The V gene is TRBV5-6, the J gene TRBJ1-1; D not certain. Germline values: CDR1 SGHDT, CDR2 YYEEEE. This CDR3 region has 17 residues. Trimming removed 0 bases from V and 4 bases from J, with 19 bases in between. In DNA form, the CDR3 reads TGTGCCAGCAGCTTGGGAGGACCGGCTGCGCGGGGCACTGAAGCTTTCTTT. Translating it yields CASSLGGPAARGTEAFF.

This clonotype occurred a few times. V usage is TRBV5-1 and J usage is TRBJ2-6, with 7 nucleotides matching TRBD1. The CDR3 is made up of 16 amino acids. Trimming at V came to 8 bases and at J to 0 bases, leaving 8 bases not matched to a gene. From germline, CDR1 is SGHRS and CDR2 YFSETQ. The CDR3 nucleotides read TGCGCCAGTTCGGGGACAGCCCGCTCTGGGGCCAACGTCCTGACTTTC. It yields the protein CASSGTARSGANVLTF.

The V gene is TRBV18, the J gene TRBJ2-5, with a tentative D call TRBD2 (5 bases). V shed 3 bases and J shed 5 bases, with 13 bases lying between them. Germline CDR1 and CDR2: KGHSH and LQKENI. The CDR3 runs to 14 residues. The CDR3 DNA reads TGTGCCAGCTCACCGGCCGGACTGTGGGAGACCCAGTACTTC. Translation: CASSPAGLWETQYF.

This clonotype was observed a few times. The CDR3 bases are TGCAGTGCTAGAGGGGTCCTCCTACGGCACACTGAAGCTTTCTTT. It codes for CSARGVLLRHTEAFF. The chain joins TRBV20-1 to TRBJ1-1; D uncertain. The CDR3 runs 15 residues. Germline V lookup: CDR1 DFQATT, CDR2 SNEGSKA (reference sequence). V was trimmed by 1 base and J by 3 bases, leaving 15 bases between them.